This TCR beta chain is drawn from a study of blood T cell repertoires in COVID-19. Study as a whole: T cells, B-cell-depleted T cells, or PBMCs supplied cDNA or gDNA.

Germline V gene lookup returns CDR1 LNHDA and CDR2 SQIVND (reference sequence). CDR3 length: 14 residues. J was trimmed by 2 bases and V by 6 bases; bases with no gene match: 6. This clone was counted once. Generated by immunoSEQ multiplex PCR, the TCRdb table keeps only in-frame clones and is missing some. Counted here are fewer than 250,000 clones, 80% to 90% occurring once; the ten biggest clones make up approximately 8%. The source is a woman aged 45-59 years with active or convalescent COVID-19. The source material was peripheral blood. The gene calls are TRBV19 and TRBJ1-2; 7 bases are shared with TRBD1. CDR3 DNA: TGTGCCAGTAGGGTTCAGACAGGGAACTATGGCTACACCTTC. Its protein is CASRVQTGNYGYTF.